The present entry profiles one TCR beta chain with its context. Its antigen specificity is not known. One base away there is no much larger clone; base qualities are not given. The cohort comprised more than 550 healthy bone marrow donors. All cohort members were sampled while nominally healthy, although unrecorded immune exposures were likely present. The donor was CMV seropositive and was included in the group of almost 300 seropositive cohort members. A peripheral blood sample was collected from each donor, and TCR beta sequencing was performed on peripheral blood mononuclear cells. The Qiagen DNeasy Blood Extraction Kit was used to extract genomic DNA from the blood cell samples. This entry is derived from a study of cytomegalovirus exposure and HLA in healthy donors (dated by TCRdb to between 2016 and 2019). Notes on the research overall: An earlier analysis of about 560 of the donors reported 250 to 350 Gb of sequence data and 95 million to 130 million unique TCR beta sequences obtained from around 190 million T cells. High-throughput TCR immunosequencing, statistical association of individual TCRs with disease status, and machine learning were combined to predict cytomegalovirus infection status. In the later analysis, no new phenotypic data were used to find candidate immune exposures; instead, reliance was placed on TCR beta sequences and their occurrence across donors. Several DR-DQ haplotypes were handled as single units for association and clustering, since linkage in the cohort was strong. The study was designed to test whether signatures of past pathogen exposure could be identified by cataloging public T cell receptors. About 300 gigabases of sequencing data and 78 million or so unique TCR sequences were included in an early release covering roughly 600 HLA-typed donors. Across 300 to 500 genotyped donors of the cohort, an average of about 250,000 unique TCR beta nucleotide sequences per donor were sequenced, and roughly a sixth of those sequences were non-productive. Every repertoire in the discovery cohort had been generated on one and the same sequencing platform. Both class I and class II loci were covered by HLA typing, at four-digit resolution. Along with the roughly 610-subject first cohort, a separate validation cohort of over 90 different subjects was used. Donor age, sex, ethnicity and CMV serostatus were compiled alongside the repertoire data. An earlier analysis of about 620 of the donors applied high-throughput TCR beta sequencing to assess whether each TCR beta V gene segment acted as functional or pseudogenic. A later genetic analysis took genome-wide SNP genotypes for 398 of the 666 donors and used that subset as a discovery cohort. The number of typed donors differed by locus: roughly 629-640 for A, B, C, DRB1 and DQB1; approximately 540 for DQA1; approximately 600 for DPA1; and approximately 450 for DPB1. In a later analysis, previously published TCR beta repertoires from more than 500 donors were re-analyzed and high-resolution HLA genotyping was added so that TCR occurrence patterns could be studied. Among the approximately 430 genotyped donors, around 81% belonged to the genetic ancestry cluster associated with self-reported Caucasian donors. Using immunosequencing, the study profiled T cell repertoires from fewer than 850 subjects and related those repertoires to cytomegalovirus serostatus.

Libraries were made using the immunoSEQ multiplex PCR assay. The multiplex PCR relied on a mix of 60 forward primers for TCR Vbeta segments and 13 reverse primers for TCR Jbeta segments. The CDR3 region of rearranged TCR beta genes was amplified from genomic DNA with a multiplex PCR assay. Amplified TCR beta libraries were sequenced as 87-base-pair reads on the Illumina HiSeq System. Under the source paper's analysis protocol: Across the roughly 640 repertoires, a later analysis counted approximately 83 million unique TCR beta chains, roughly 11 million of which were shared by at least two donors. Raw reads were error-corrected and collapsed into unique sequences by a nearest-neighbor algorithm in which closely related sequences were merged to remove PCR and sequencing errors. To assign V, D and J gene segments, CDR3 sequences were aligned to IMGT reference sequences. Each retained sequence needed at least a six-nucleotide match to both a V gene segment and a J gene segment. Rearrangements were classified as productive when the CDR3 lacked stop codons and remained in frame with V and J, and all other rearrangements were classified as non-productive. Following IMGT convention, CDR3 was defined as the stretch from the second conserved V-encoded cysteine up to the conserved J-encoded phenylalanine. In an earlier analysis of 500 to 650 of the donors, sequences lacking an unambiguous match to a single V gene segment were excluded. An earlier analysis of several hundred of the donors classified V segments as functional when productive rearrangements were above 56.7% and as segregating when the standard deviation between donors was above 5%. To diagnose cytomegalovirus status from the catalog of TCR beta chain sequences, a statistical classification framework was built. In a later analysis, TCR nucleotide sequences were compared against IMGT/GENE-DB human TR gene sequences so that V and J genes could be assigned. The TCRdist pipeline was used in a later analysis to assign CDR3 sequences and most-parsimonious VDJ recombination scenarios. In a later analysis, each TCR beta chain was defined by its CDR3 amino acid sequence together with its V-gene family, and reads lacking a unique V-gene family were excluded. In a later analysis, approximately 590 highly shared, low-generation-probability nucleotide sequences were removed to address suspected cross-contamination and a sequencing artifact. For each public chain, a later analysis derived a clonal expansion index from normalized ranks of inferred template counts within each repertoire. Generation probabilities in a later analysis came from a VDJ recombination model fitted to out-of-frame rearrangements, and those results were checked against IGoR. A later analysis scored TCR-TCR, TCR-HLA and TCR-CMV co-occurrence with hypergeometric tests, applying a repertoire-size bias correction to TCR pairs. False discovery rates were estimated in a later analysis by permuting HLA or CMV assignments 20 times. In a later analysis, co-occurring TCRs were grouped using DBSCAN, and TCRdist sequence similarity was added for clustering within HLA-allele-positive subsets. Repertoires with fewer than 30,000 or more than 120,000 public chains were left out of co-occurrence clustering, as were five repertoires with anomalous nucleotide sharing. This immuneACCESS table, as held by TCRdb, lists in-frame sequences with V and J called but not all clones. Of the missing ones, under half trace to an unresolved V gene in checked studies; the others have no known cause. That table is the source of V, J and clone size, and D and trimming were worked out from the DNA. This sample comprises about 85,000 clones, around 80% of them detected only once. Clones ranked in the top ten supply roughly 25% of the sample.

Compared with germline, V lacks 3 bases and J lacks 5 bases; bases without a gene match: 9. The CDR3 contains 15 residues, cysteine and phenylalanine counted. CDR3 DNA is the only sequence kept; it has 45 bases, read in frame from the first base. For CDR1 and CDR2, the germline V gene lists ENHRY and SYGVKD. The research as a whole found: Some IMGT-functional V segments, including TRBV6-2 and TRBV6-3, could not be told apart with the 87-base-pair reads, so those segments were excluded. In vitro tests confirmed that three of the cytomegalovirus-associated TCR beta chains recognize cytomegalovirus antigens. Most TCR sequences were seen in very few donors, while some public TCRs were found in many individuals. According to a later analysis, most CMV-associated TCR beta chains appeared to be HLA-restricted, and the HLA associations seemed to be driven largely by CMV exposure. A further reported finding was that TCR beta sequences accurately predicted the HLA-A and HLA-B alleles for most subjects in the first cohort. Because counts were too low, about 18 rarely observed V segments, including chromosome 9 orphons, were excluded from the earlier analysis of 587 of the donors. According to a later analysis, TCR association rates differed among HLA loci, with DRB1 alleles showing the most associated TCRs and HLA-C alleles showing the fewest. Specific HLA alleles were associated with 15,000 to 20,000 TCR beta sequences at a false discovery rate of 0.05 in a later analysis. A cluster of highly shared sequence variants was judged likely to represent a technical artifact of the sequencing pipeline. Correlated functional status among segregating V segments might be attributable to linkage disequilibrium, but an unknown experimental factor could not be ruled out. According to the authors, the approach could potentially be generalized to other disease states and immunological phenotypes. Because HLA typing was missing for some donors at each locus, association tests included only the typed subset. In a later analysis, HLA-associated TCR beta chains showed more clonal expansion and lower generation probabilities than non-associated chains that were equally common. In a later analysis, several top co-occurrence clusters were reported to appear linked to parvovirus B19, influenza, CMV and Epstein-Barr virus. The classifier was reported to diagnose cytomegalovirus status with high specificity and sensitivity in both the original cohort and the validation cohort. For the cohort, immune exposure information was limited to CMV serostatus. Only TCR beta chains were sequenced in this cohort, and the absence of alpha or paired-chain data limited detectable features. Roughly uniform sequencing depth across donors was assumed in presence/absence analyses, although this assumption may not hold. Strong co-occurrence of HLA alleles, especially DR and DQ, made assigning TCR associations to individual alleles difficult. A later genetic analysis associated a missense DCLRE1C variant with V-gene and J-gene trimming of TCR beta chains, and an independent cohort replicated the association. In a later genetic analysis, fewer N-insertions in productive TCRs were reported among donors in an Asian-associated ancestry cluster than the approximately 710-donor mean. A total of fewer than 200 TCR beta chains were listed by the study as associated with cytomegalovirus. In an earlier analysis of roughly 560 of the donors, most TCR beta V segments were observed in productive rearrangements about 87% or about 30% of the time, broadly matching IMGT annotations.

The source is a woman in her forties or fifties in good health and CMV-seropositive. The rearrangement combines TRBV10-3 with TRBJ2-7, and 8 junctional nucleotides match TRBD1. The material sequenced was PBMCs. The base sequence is TGTGCCATCAGTGACCCTAGACAGGGGCGAAACGAGCAGTACTTC. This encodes CAISDPRQGRNEQYF.